This passage covers 15 T cell receptor beta chains from one sample sequenced in a study of early stage breast cancer tumors. Sequencing used immunoSEQ multiplex PCR; TCRdb keeps in-frame clones, though not all of them. In the table there are approximately 39,000 clones, roughly 72% of which are singletons. The source material was blood. The source is a person aged 60 to 70 with breast cancer.

Only a few counts were recorded for this clone. The chain combines TRBV27 with TRBJ2-7; 9 bases align to TRBD1. Germline loops: CDR1 MNHEY, CDR2 SMNVEV (reference sequence). V dropped 6 bases and J dropped 4; count of bases not matched to a gene: 13. This CDR3 region has 16 residues. The CDR3 region is CASRYRGQPGSYEQYF. The CDR3 nucleotides read TGTGCCAGCAGGTACAGGGGGCAGCCGGGAAGTTACGAGCAGTACTTC.

The chain employs TRBV5-4 and TRBJ1-2; D perhaps matches TRBD1 (6 bases). Per germline, CDR1 SGHNT and CDR2 YYREEE (reference sequence). This CDR3 is 15 amino acids long. Deletions cut 4 bases from V and 4 bases from J, with 17 bases between. For the CDR3, the DNA is TGTGCCAGCAGCCGGCCGATATCAGGGGCCTATGGCTACACCTTC. Translating it yields CASSRPISGAYGYTF.

The chain is built from TRBV2 and TRBJ1-2; unclear D gene. The V end lost 8 bases, the J end lost 4 bases, and 14 bases lay between the germline ends. Germline CDR1 SNHLY, CDR2 FYNNEI. There are 13 residues in the CDR3. Written as DNA, the CDR3 is TGTGCCAGCGTAGCTCCCCCGATCTATGGCTACACCTTC. Protein product: CASVAPPIYGYTF.

The CDR3 here is CASSLTGQSYSYEQYF. The CDR3 bases are TGTGCCAGCAGCTTGACCGGACAGAGTTACTCCTACGAGCAGTACTTC. The chain uses TRBV5-6 and TRBJ2-7; D possibly corresponds to TRBD1 (6 bases). CDR3 length: 16 amino acids. The V gene lost 1 base and the J gene lost 0 bases, with 14 bases spanning the gap. Germline CDR1 is SGHDT and CDR2 is YYEEEE.

V is TRBV7-2 and J is TRBJ2-7; D possibly corresponds to TRBD1 (5 bases). Germline CDR1 reads SGHTA; CDR2 reads FQGNSA. V was clipped by 4 bases and J by 3 bases, with 19 bases between them. This CDR3 contains 16 residues. The chain's CDR3 is CASSSWPRGSNYEQYF. For the CDR3, the DNA is TGTGCCAGCAGCTCCTGGCCTAGGGGATCGAACTACGAGCAGTACTTC.

The chain joins TRBV6-6 to TRBJ1-1, with D unclear. Trimming took 0 bases from V and 2 from J, leaving 7 bases between them. This CDR3 comprises 14 residues. Germline CDR1 and CDR2: MNHNY and SVGAGI (reference sequence). CDR3 DNA: TGTGCCAGCAGTTACTCAGGCAGTAACACTGAAGCTTTCTTT. Protein sequence: CASSYSGSNTEAFF.

Only a few counts were recorded for this clone. V gene TRBV2 combines with J gene TRBJ1-5, with TRBD1 matching 7 bases. V gave up 6 bases and J gave up 5 bases; unmatched junction bases: 4. The CDR3 covers 13 residues. The germline CDR1 and CDR2 sequences are SNHLY and FYNNEI. DNA of the CDR3: TGTGCCAGCAGCGGAGACAGGGATCAGCCCCAGCATTTT. As protein: CASSGDRDQPQHF.

The chain uses TRBV5-4 and TRBJ2-5; 8 bases align to TRBD2. Germline CDR1 and CDR2: SGHNT and YYREEE (reference sequence). Losses at the gene ends were 4 bases for V and 5 bases for J; bases not matched to a gene: 13. This CDR3 contains 16 residues. CDR3 protein: CASSGALAGGSETQYF. The CDR3 DNA reads TGTGCCAGCAGCGGAGCCCTAGCGGGTGGGTCGGAGACCCAGTACTTC.

This chain joins TRBV28 and TRBJ1-5; 8 positions match TRBD1. CDR3 length: 16 amino acids. With 2 bases clipped from V and 6 bases from J, the junction kept 9 bases outside the gene matches. In germline, CDR1 is MDHEN, CDR2 SYDVKM. This CDR3 reads CASSLSRGRLGQPQHF. DNA of the CDR3: TGTGCCAGCAGTTTAAGCAGGGGGCGCCTTGGTCAGCCCCAGCATTTT.

The rearrangement links TRBV19 to TRBJ1-1, with no clear D. The CDR3 consists of 16 residues. Trimming left V 2 bases short and J 1 base short, with 14 bases between. The V gene's germline CDR1 is LNHDA and CDR2 SQIVND (reference sequence). Here the CDR3 DNA reads TGTGCCAGTAGTATACTTGCGGGTTCAGGGAACACTGAAGCTTTCTTT. As protein: CASSILAGSGNTEAFF. Based on the CDR3 plus reference TRBV19 and TRBJ1-1, the full variable domain is DGGITQSPKYLFRKEGQNVTLSCEQNLNHDAMYWYRQDPGQGLRLIYYSQIVNDFQKGDIAEGYSVSREKKESFPLTVTSAQKNPTAFYLCASSILAGSGNTEAFFGQGTRLTVV.

The rearrangement links TRBV7-9 to TRBJ1-5; D is uncertain. This CDR3 is built from 15 residues. V gave up 3 bases and J gave up 8 bases, with 17 bases separating them. Germline CDR1 is SEHNR and CDR2 is FQNEAQ (reference sequence). In DNA form, the CDR3 reads TGTGCCAGCAGCTTCAACCTTTATGAGATCGAGCCCCAGCATTTT. Its protein is CASSFNLYEIEPQHF.

This clone turned up a few times. V gene TRBV11-2 combines with J gene TRBJ2-5; TRBD2 is a possible D gene (5 bases). Per the germline V gene, CDR1 is SGHAT and CDR2 is FQNNGV. Trimming shortened V by 5 bases and J by 5 bases, and 12 bases separated the two germline ends. There are 13 residues in the CDR3. CDR3 amino acids: CASSQTTLETQYF. CDR3 sequence (DNA): TGTGCCAGCAGCCAGACTACATTGGAGACCCAGTACTTC.

This clone was observed a few times. The V gene is TRBV9, the J gene TRBJ1-1; D gene ambiguous. Germline V gene lookup returns CDR1 SGDLS and CDR2 YYNGEE. Trimming removed 6 bases at V and 1 base at J, with 4 bases between. The CDR3 is 11 amino acids. The CDR3 sequence is CASNPNTEAFF. The CDR3 DNA is TGTGCCAGCAACCCGAACACTGAAGCTTTCTTT.

V usage is TRBV9 and J usage is TRBJ2-3; D is unclear. The CDR3 runs to 14 residues. CDR1 SGDLS and CDR2 YYNGEE come from the germline V gene. V was cut by 5 bases and J by 6 bases, with 16 bases left in between. CDR3: CASSRGPGSDTQYF. The CDR3 bases are TGTGCCAGCAGTCGTGGTCCGGGCAGCGATACGCAGTATTTT. Full variable domain (outside the CDR3, taken from reference TRBV9 and TRBJ2-3): DSGVTQTPKHLITATGQRVTLRCSPRSGDLSVYWYQQSLDQGLQFLIQYYNGEERAKGNILERFSAQQFPDLHSELNLSSLELGDSALYFCASSRGPGSDTQYFGPGTRLTVL.

CDR3 protein: CASSRSETQYF. CDR3 DNA sequence: TGTGCCAGCAGCCGGTCGGAGACCCAGTACTTC. The chain has TRBV7-6 and TRBJ2-5, with D uncertain. Trimming pared 5 bases from V and 5 bases from J, leaving 6 bases between. Germline-derived CDR1 and CDR2 are SGHVS and FNYEAQ. This CDR3 has 11 amino acids.